A single sample gave rise to the 6 T cell receptor beta chains below, sequenced in a study of technical replicates of blood from a few donors (dated by TCRdb to 2017 to 2019). Libraries were built with the immunoSEQ multiplex PCR assay. The clones in this table, taken by TCRdb from immuneACCESS, are in-frame only. Not every clone is retained; where verified, under half of the shortfall comes from an unresolved V gene, and the cause of the rest is unknown. Across this sample there are tens of thousands of clones, with roughly 94% seen only once. Of the sample, more than 0.3% falls within the top ten clones. The sample comprised T cells isolated from PBMCs. The receptors here all came from a human donor in good health.

V usage is TRBV7-6 and J usage is TRBJ2-7, with TRBD1 matching over 8 bases. The CDR3 contains 15 residues. Germline-derived CDR1 and CDR2 are SGHVS and FNYEAQ. The V gene end was trimmed by 5 bases and the J gene end by 3 bases; junction bases not matched to a gene: 9. The DNA for the CDR3 is TGTGCCAGCAGCCCGGACAGGGAAACCTACTACGAGCAGTACTTC. Translated: CASSPDRETYYEQYF.

CDR3 sequence (DNA): TGCAGCGTTGTACAGGGGACCTCCTACGAGCAGTACTTC. This gives the protein CSVVQGTSYEQYF. The V gene is TRBV29-1, the J gene TRBJ2-7, with 7 bases lining up with TRBD1. The V gene end was trimmed by 4 bases and the J gene end by 0 bases; junction bases not matched to a gene: 3. This CDR3 region has 13 residues. The germline gives CDR1 SQVTM, CDR2 ANQGSEA.

The chain couples TRBV5-8 to TRBJ1-1; D perhaps matches TRBD1 (5 bases). This CDR3 contains 13 residues. Between the trimmed V and J ends, which lost 4 bases and 5 bases, there was a span of 12 bases. Germline CDR1 reads SGHTS; CDR2 reads YDEGEE. The chain's CDR3 is CASSGKGVTEAFF. In DNA, the CDR3 is TGTGCCAGCAGCGGAAAAGGGGTAACTGAAGCTTTCTTT.

V and J are TRBV29-1 and TRBJ2-1; 10 bases fit TRBD1. CDR3 length equals 13 residues. The J segment lost 7 bases and the V segment lost 4 bases, leaving 4 bases of the junction unmatched. In germline, CDR1 is SQVTM, CDR2 ANQGSEA. CDR3 coding DNA: TGCAGCGTTGGGACAGGGGGTAGGAATGAGCAGTTCTTC. Its protein is CSVGTGGRNEQFF.

J is TRBJ1-5 and V is TRBV6-6; D is undetermined. V gave up 2 bases and J gave up 0 bases, with 5 bases separating them. This CDR3 has 14 residues. In germline, CDR1 is MNHNY, CDR2 SVGAGI (reference sequence). The CDR3: CASSYGGSNQPQHF. The CDR3 DNA reads TGTGCCAGCAGTTACGGAGGTAGCAATCAGCCCCAGCATTTT.

The chain combines TRBV18 with TRBJ2-7; D call uncertain. Germline CDR1 and CDR2: KGHSH and LQKENI. This CDR3 contains 12 residues. Trimming took off 4 bases at V and 4 bases at J, with 8 bases between the two ends. The CDR3 region has the DNA TGTGCCAGCTCACGAGACACATACGAGCAGTACTTC. It encodes CASSRDTYEQYF.